Below, one TCR beta chain is given with its context. What this receptor recognizes is not known. One base away there is no much larger clone; base qualities are not given. CDR1 and CDR2 are read off the germline V gene (reference sequence) as LNHDA and SQIVND. From the cysteine up to the phenylalanine, the CDR3 has a length of 14 residues. The read is trimmed to its CDR3 DNA, 42 bases read in frame from base 1. V is cut by 5 bases and J by 2 bases, and the space between the germline ends is 10 bases. Profiling of TCR beta VDJ combinations and CDR3 sequences used genomic DNA as the template. An Illumina HiSeq 2000 was used for TCR repertoire sequencing. In the source study's methods: Repertoires were assessed using TRBV/TRBJ rearrangement plots, CDR3 size and DJ length profiles, and Simpson's diversity index. The immunodominant clone was defined as the most abundant DNA sequence in deep sequencing data. CDR3 amino acid sequences were checked for sharing between subjects and were compared against published repertoires and the VDJdb database. Clones were called with MiXCR by TCRdb after fastp trimmed the public reads at Q25, and only in-frame beta chains were retained. Duplicate CDR3 protein sequences are folded into a single record with the most common DNA and genes. Clone size and V and J calls follow TCRdb, not the original study. Across this sample there are hundreds of thousands of distinct CDR3 sequences, with approximately 32% seen only once. The ten largest clones represent less than 1% of the sample.

Flow cytometry had shown CD8+CD57+ cell expansion in the patients selected for sequencing. Severe acquired aplastic anemia was diagnosed in all patients according to International Study of Aplastic Anemia and Agranulocytosis and Camitta criteria. At the time blood was sampled, none of the patients had received any therapy. The study deep-sequenced TCR repertoires of sorted CD4+ and CD8+ blood T cells from severe aplastic anemia patients and healthy subjects. In the USA, patient enrollment took place under clinicaltrials.gov protocols 00001620, 01623167, 00001397, 00071045, 00081523 and 00961064. Ficoll-Paque density gradient centrifugation was used to isolate peripheral blood mononuclear cells. Before DNA extraction, CD4+ and CD8+ T cells were sorted with FACS or magnetic beads. The sample is drawn from a study of CD8+CD57+ T cells in acquired aplastic anemia (dated by TCRdb to 2016 to 2019). Context from the whole study: Extracted DNA from sorted CD4+ and CD8+ cells averaged around 3.4 ug, ranging from roughly 0.17 to 27.4 ug. CD8+CD57+ expansion was defined as frequency above the mean frequency observed in healthy subjects. The paper's findings and limits, for the study overall: Patients and healthy controls showed no significant difference in CD8+ Simpson's diversity (P=0.060). Twenty-nine CD8+ CDR3 sequences were found to be shared between patients and controls, but these sequences appeared to be highly expressed in patients and within the immunodominant clones of the patients.

The chain joins TRBV19 to TRBJ1-5; a tentative D match to TRBD1 spans 6 bases. The sequencing sample was made of sorted CD4+, CD8+, or CD8+CD57+ T cells (not recorded which) from PBMCs. The clonotype originates from a human donor with aplastic anemia. CDR3 loop: CASSDRKGNQPQHF. The DNA sequence is TGTGCCAGTAGTGACAGGAAGGGCAATCAGCCCCAGCATTTT.